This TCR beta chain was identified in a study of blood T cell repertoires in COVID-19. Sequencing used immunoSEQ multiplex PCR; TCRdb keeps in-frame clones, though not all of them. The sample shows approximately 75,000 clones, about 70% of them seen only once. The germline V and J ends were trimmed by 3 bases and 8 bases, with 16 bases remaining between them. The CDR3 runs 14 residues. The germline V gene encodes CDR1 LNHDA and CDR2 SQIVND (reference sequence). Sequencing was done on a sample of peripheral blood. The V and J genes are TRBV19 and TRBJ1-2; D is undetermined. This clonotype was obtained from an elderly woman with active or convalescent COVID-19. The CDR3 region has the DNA TGTGCCAGTAGTATTACCGAGACCTCGACAGGCTACACCTTC. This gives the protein CASSITETSTGYTF.